These 12 T cell receptor beta chains came from one sample sequenced in a study of a mutant IDH1 vaccine in newly diagnosed glioma. Specified time point: week 47, end of study. A 20-mer mutant IDH1 peptide at 300 ug was injected subcutaneously with topical imiquimod. These receptors' targets are unknown. Profiled with immunoSEQ multiplex PCR; TCRdb holds only in-frame clones, not every one. This repertoire shows about 33,000 clones, roughly 70% found once; its top ten account for 8.9%. Material: PBMCs, obtained from a glioma patient whose treatment included an IDH1 peptide vaccine. All receptors derive from a man between 40 and 49 years old with glioma.

The genes are TRBV4-1 and TRBJ2-3; D gene uncertain. Per the germline V gene, CDR1 is MGHRA and CDR2 is YSYEKL. The CDR3 loop spans 17 amino acids. Trimming left V 0 bases short and J 7 bases short, with 20 bases between. CDR3 nucleotides: TGCGCCAGCAGCCAAGAAGGCGGTTCCGACCGGATGAATACGCAGTATTTT. Translating it yields CASSQEGGSDRMNTQYF.

The chain uses TRBV11-3 and TRBJ2-5; 8 bases match TRBD1. After removal of 1 base from V and 5 bases from J, the junction contained 3 bases not matched to a gene. CDR1 is SGHNT, CDR2 YENEEA, per germline. The CDR3 covers 14 residues. The CDR3 DNA is TGTGCCAGCAGCTTAGGACAGGGGAGGGAGACCCAGTACTTC. Its translation is CASSLGQGRETQYF.

This clone came up once. The V gene is TRBV6-4, the J gene TRBJ2-1; D may be TRBD2 (7 bases). Trimming shortened V by 11 bases and J by 0 bases, and 20 bases separated the two germline ends. CDR1 is MRHNA and CDR2 is SNTAGT in the germline V gene. This CDR3 contains 16 residues. The CDR3 is CAGHEGGARSYNEQFF. The CDR3 nucleotides are TGTGCCGGCCACGAGGGGGGGGCCCGCTCCTACAATGAGCAGTTCTTC.

This clone was found once. The CDR3: CASSPLGTGEQYV. The CDR3 DNA reads TGTGCCAGCTCACCCCTCGGGACCGGAGAGCAGTACGTC. The chain combines TRBV18 with TRBJ2-7; D is tentatively TRBD1 or TRBD2 (5 bases each). V lost 3 bases to trimming and J lost 7 bases, with 13 bases between them. CDR1 and CDR2 from the germline V gene are KGHSH and LQKENI. The CDR3 extends over 13 amino acids.

The V gene is TRBV7-9, the J gene TRBJ2-1, with D uncertain. This CDR3 has 18 residues. V was trimmed by 6 bases and J by 2 bases, leaving 23 bases between them. The germline V gene encodes CDR1 SEHNR and CDR2 FQNEAQ (reference sequence). The CDR3 DNA reads TGTGCCAGCAGTAGTGTAGTTCGCATACAGAGCGCCTACAATGAGCAGTTCTTC. Translated, it gives CASSSVVRIQSAYNEQFF.

The J gene is TRBJ2-1, the V gene TRBV7-2; 9 bases match TRBD2. V dropped 3 bases and J dropped 2; count of bases not matched to a gene: 2. CDR3 length: 15 residues. Looked up from germline, CDR1 is SGHTA and CDR2 is FQGNSA. CDR3 sequence (DNA): TGTGCCAGCAGCTTTAGCGGGGGAACCTACAATGAGCAGTTCTTC. Translation gives CASSFSGGTYNEQFF.

This clone was seen a few times. The chain couples TRBV2 to TRBJ1-1; D gene ambiguous. The CDR3 totals 13 residues. V dropped 1 base and J dropped 0 bases, with 3 bases sitting between them. Germline CDR1 is SNHLY and CDR2 is FYNNEI. In DNA, the CDR3 is TGTGCCAGCAGTGAAGGGGTGAACACTGAAGCTTTCTTT. Protein sequence: CASSEGVNTEAFF.

The rearrangement joins TRBV29-1 to TRBJ2-7; 12 positions match TRBD2. Germline trimming cut 3 bases from V and 0 bases from J; bases unmatched to any gene: 6. Germline V lookup: CDR1 SQVTM, CDR2 ANQGSEA. CDR3 length equals 16 residues. This CDR3 reads CSVDGGLAGSSYEQYF. The CDR3 DNA reads TGCAGCGTTGATGGAGGACTAGCGGGATCCTCCTACGAGCAGTACTTC.

This chain connects TRBV10-3 to TRBJ2-3; 15 bases map to TRBD2. This CDR3 spans 18 amino acids. Germline lookup yields CDR1 ENHRY and CDR2 SYGVKD. V dropped 2 bases and J dropped 5; count of bases not matched to a gene: 8. The CDR3 DNA is TGTGCCATCAGTGAGACCTGGACTAGCGGGAGGGGGGAAGATACGCAGTATTTT. This translates into CAISETWTSGRGEDTQYF.

The chain recombines TRBV5-6 with TRBJ2-4, with 8 positions matching TRBD1. The CDR3 consists of 14 residues. Trimming removed 0 bases from V and 7 bases from J; junction bases left unmatched: 3. Germline V gene data show CDR1 as SGHDT and CDR2 as YYEEEE. The CDR3 coding sequence is TGTGCCAGCAGCTTGGGACAGGGGAGGAACATTCAGTACTTC. It encodes CASSLGQGRNIQYF.

The chain is built from TRBV5-1 and TRBJ2-5, with 9 bases aligning to TRBD2. The V segment lost 0 bases and the J segment 4 bases; nucleotides outside the gene matches: 4. The CDR3 sequence is 15 residues long. The V gene's germline CDR1 is SGHRS and CDR2 YFSETQ. The CDR3 DNA sequence: TGCGCCAGCAGCTTGGCAGGTAGCGGGAGAGAGACCCAGTACTTC. It specifies CASSLAGSGRETQYF.

The chain employs TRBV29-1 and TRBJ1-4; no clear D. The V end was cut by 4 bases, the J end by 8 bases, with 11 bases between. Germline loops: CDR1 SQVTM, CDR2 ANQGSEA. The CDR3 is made up of 12 amino acids. CDR3 nucleotide sequence: TGCAGCGTTGTCTTAGAGGACGAAAAACTGTTTTTT. It encodes CSVVLEDEKLFF.